The clone carrying this T cell receptor (beta chain) came up a few times. Its specificity is unknown. Produced via immunoSEQ multiplex PCR; TCRdb's table is partial and in-frame only. This table has more than 25,000 clones, roughly 69% appearing once. The sample belongs to a study of cytotoxic CD8 clonotypes in ibrutinib-treated CLL. Study overall: Around 12 relapsed/refractory, some 14 treatment-naive; 17 IGHV unmutated. Average yields of about 260,000 productive templates and 80,000 to 100,000 productive rearrangements characterized the samples.

Findings and caveats of the study: Clonality went higher at ibrutinib response and then dropped back toward baseline at progression.

Specimen: PBMCs, collected after 24 months of ibrutinib treatment. The TCR was taken from a human donor with chronic lymphocytic leukemia.

The CDR3 region is CASSPQLEAEAFF. The CDR3, as DNA: TGTGCCAGCTCACCACAGTTAGAAGCCGAAGCTTTCTTT. The chain is built from TRBV18 and TRBJ1-1; no firm D call. The V gene lost 1 base and the J gene lost 8 bases, with 11 bases spanning the gap. Germline V gives CDR1 KGHSH, CDR2 LQKENI. The CDR3 is 13 residues long.